The entry below gives a single T cell receptor (beta chain) sequence along with its context. The antigen is not known. This sample was taken from a study of vaccination effects on CD4 cells after COVID-19. Overall study findings and caveats: Convalescent patients were scarce in the study, and it lacked early post-infection timepoints. Substantial clonal contraction characterized both infection- and vaccine-induced clones late after vaccination.

Antigen-specific CD4+ T cells expanded by the ViraFEST assay with viral peptide pools were then sequenced. Isolation of CD4+ T cells took place after ten to eleven days of culture. Negative nucleocapsid antibody tests before and after vaccination confirmed no previous SARS-CoV-2 infection. Some 2.2 million PBMC per well received 9 to 10 IU/ml IL-2 and approximately 11 ug/ml peptides in culture. The CDR3 runs to 14 residues. CDR1 is SGHRS, CDR2 YFSETQ, per germline. V lost 4 bases, J lost 7 bases, and 8 bases stayed unmatched. The repertoire was sequenced with immunoSEQ multiplex PCR; TCRdb's copy has only in-frame clones and lacks some. This table holds tens of thousands of clones, about 74% found once.

This rearrangement joins TRBV5-1 to TRBJ1-5; TRBD1 matches at 7 bases. The source material was CD4+ T cells from PBMCs cultured with HCoV-229E spike peptides, sampled before COVID-19 vaccination. The receptor's source is a human donor who received a COVID-19 vaccine. The CDR3 loop reads CASSPNRGGQPQHF. The CDR3 DNA follows: TGCGCCAGCAGCCCGAACAGGGGCGGGCAGCCCCAGCATTTT. Together with reference TRBV5-1 and TRBJ1-5, the CDR3 gives the full variable domain: KAGVTQTPRYLIKTRGQQVTLSCSPISGHRSVSWYQQTPGQGLQFLFEYFSETQRNKGNFPGRFSGRQFSNSRSEMNVSTLELGDSALYLCASSPNRGGQPQHFGDGTRLSIL.